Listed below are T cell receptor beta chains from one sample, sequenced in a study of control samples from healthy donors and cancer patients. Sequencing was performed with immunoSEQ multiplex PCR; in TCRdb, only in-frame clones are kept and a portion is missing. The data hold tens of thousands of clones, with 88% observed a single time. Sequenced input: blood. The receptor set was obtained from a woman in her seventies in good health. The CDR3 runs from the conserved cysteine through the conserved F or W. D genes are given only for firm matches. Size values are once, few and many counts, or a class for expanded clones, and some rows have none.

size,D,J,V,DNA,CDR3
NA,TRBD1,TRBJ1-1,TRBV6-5,TGTGCCAGCAGTACAGGGGGCGAGAGGGGTGAAGCTTTCTTT,CASSTGGERGEAFF
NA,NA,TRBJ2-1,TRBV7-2,TGTGCCAGCAGCCTAACCACCACTCCGGGACTCTCTAATGAGCAGTTCTTC,CASSLTTTPGLSNEQFF
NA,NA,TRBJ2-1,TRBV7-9,TGTGCCAGCAGCTTAGATGGTGGGACCTACAATGAGCAGTTCTTC,CASSLDGGTYNEQFF
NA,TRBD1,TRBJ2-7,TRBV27,TGTGCCAGCAGCCACAGGGGGCTTAACGACGAGCAGTACTTC,CASSHRGLNDEQYF
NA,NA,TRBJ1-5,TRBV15,TGTGCCACCAGCACAAACTACGGGGGAGCTTATAGCAATCAGCCCCAGCATTTT,CATSTNYGGAYSNQPQHF
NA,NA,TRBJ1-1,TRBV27,TGTGCCAGCAGTTTATCGGGAGGGGGCACTGAAGCTTTCTTT,CASSLSGGGTEAFF
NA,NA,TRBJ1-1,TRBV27,TGTGCCAGCAGACCTTCCGGAGGTTTGAACACTGAAGCTTTCTTT,CASRPSGGLNTEAFF
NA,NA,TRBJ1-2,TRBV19,TGTGCCAGTAGTATGGGACTCAACCTCAACTATGGCTACACCTTC,CASSMGLNLNYGYTF
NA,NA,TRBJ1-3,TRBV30,TGTGCCTGGAGTCAAAGCTCTGGAAACACCATATATTTT,CAWSQSSGNTIYF
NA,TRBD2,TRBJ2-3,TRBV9,TGTGCCAGCAGCGTAGGACTAGCGGGGGGTCGCACAGATACGCAGTATTTT,CASSVGLAGGRTDTQYF
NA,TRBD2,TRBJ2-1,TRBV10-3,TGTGCCATCGCCACTAGCGGGCCCACCAATGAGCAGTTCTTC,CAIATSGPTNEQFF
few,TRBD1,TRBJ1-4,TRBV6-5,TGTGCCAGCAGACACAGGGGCGAACGCGAAAAACTGTTTTTT,CASRHRGEREKLFF
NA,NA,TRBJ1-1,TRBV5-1,TGCGCCAGCAGCTTGGACGCCCGAGGGGATTTGAATGAAGCTTTCTTT,CASSLDARGDLNEAFF
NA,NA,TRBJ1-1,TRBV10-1,TGCGCCAGCAGTTCCGCGGTGAACACTGAAGCTTTCTTT,CASSSAVNTEAFF
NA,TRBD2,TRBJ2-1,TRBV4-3,TGCGCCAGCAGCCAAGATCGGGGCGGGAGGGACGACAATGAGCAGTTCTTC,CASSQDRGGRDDNEQFF
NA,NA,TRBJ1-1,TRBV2,TGTGCCAGCAGTGAAGACCAAGCAGGGAACACTGAAGCTTTCTTT,CASSEDQAGNTEAFF
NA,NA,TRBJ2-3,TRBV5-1,TGCGCCAGCAGCTTGGTCGGAGGGCGGGATACGCAGTATTTT,CASSLVGGRDTQYF
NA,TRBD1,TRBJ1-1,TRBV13,TGTGCCAGCAGCGGACGGACAGGGGGCACTGAAGCTTTCTTT,CASSGRTGGTEAFF
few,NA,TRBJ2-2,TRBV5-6,TGTGCCAGCAGCTTAGGGGTAGCCGGGGAGCTGTTTTTT,CASSLGVAGELFF
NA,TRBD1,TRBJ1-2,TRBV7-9,TGTGCCAGCAGCCGACAGGGGGTAGGCGGCTACACCTTC,CASSRQGVGGYTF
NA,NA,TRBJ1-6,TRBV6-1,TGTGCCAGCAGTGAAGGGTCGTCAAAGTCACCCCTCCACTTT,CASSEGSSKSPLHF
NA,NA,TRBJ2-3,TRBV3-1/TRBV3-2,TGTGCCAGCAGCCAAGATCCCCGATCGCAGTATTTT,CASSQDPRSQYF
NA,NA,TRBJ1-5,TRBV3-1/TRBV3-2,TGTGCCAGCAGCCCCCTAGGCGGTAGCAATCAGCCCCAGCATTTT,CASSPLGGSNQPQHF
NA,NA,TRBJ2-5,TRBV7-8,TGTGCCAGCAGCCAACGACACGCGGTCCAAGAGACCCAGTACTTC,CASSQRHAVQETQYF
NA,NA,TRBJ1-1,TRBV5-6,TGTGCCAGCAGCTATTCTAGCACTGAAGCTTTCTTT,CASSYSSTEAFF
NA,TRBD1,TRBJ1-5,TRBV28,TGTGCCAGCAAGACAGGGGCAAATCAGCCCCAGCATTTT,CASKTGANQPQHF
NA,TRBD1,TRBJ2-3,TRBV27,TGTGCCAGCAGTTCACAGGGGGCGCTCACAGATACGCAGTATTTT,CASSSQGALTDTQYF
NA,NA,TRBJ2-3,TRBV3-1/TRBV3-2,TGTGCCAGCAGCCAGTTGGACAGACGCACAGATACGCAGTATTTT,CASSQLDRRTDTQYF
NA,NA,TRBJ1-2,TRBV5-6,TGTGCCAGCAGCCCCACGGGGTCCAACTATGGCTACACCTTC,CASSPTGSNYGYTF
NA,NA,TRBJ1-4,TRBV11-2,TGTGCCAGCAGCTTTTCAGGGGTCGGTGAAAAACTGTTTTTT,CASSFSGVGEKLFF
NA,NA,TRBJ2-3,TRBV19,TGTGCCAGTAGGAATTCGGGGACAGATACGCAGTATTTT,CASRNSGTDTQYF
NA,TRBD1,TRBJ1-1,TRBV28,TGTGCCAGCAGTCCGGACAGGGGGCCATTGAACACTGAAGCTTTCTTT,CASSPDRGPLNTEAFF
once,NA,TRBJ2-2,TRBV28,TGTGCCAGCAGTTCCAGTCCGAACACCGGGGAGCTGTTTTTT,CASSSSPNTGELFF
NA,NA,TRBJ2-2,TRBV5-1,TGCGCCAGCAGCTTGGATGGGACAGGGGAGCTGTTTTTT,CASSLDGTGELFF
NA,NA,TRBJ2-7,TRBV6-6,TGTGCCAGCAGTTACTCCGACAGGTCAACCTACGAGCAGTACTTC,CASSYSDRSTYEQYF
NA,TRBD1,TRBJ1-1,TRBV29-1,TGCAGCGTTGACGAGGGGGCGAACACTGAAGCTTTCTTT,CSVDEGANTEAFF
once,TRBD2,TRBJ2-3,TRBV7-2,TGTGCCAGCAGCCCCCGGACTAGCGGGACGGTAGATACGCAGTATTTT,CASSPRTSGTVDTQYF
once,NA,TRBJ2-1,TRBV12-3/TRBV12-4,TGTGCCAGCACCGCTTGGGGCCTAGATGAGCAGTTCTTC,CASTAWGLDEQFF
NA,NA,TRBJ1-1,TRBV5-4,TGTGCCAGCAGCCTACAGGGAGGGGGGACTGAAGCTTTCTTT,CASSLQGGGTEAFF
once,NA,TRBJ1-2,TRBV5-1,TGCGCCAGCAGTCTCGGACGAACAACTAACTATGGCTACACCTTC,CASSLGRTTNYGYTF
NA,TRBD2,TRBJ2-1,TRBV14,TGTGCCAGCAGCCCCTTAGCGGGGGGCATCTACAATGAGCAGTTCTTC,CASSPLAGGIYNEQFF
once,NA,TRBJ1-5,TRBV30,TGTGCCTGGAGTGCCCTGGGGAAGCAGCCCCAGCATTTT,CAWSALGKQPQHF
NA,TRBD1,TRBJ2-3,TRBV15,TGTGCCACCAGCAACAGGGGCCGTTCCACAGATACGCAGTATTTT,CATSNRGRSTDTQYF
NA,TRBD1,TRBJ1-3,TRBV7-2,TGTGCCAGCAGCCCTAGGGGACAGGGTGGAAACACCATATATTTT,CASSPRGQGGNTIYF
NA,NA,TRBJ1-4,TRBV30,TGTGCCTGGTCGCCGGGTGGAGAAAAACTGTTTTTT,CAWSPGGEKLFF
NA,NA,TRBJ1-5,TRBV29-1,TGCAGCGTTGGGGGGGGAGGTAATCAGCCCCAGCATTTT,CSVGGGGNQPQHF
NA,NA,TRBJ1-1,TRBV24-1,TGTGCCACGAGGGGTTCAGGGAGCACTGAAGCTTTCTTT,CATRGSGSTEAFF
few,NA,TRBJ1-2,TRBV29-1,TGCAGCGTGGCCCTTGGACAGAACTATGGCTACACCTTC,CSVALGQNYGYTF
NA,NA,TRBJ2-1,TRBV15,TGTGCCACCATCCGAAGGTTGGCCCGACGGACCTACAATGAGCAGTTCTTC,CATIRRLARRTYNEQFF
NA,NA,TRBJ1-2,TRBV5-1,TGCGCCAGCAGCTTGGGTGGTAGAGGGAATGGCTACACCTTC,CASSLGGRGNGYTF
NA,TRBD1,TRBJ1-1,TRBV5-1,TGCGCCAGCAGCACGGGACAGGGGGTCTTTGGCACTGAAGCTTTCTTT,CASSTGQGVFGTEAFF
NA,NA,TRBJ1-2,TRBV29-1,TGCAGCGTTGTATTGCACTCCTATGGCTACACCTTC,CSVVLHSYGYTF
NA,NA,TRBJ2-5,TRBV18,TGTGCCAGCTCACCGTCAAAAGAGACCCAGTACTTC,CASSPSKETQYF